Listed below are T cell receptor beta chains from one sample, sequenced in a study of CD8+ T cells in alopecia areata. Method: immunoSEQ multiplex PCR; TCRdb's copy keeps in-frame clones and lacks some. The table lists 150,000 to 200,000 clones, over 55% of them singletons. Here the sequenced sample was CD4+ T cells sorted from blood, taken at week 24, from a patient treated with tofacitinib. These receptors originate from a human donor with alopecia areata. CDR3s include the opening cysteine and the closing phenylalanine or tryptophan. The D gene is left open where the match is weak. Clone size appears in some rows only: once, few, many, or a class for an expanded clone.

NA	TRBJ1-1	13	few	TRBV29-1	TGCAGCGTTGGGGGAGGGAGTAACACTGAAGCTTTCTTT	CSVGGGSNTEAFF
NA	TRBJ2-7	15	NA	TRBV9	TGTGCCAGCAGCGTTTCTTGGGCTGGGACATACGAGCAGTACTTC	CASSVSWAGTYEQYF
NA	TRBJ2-3	14	NA	TRBV27	TGTGCCACCGCTTGGGGATCTAGCACAGATACGCAGTATTTT	CATAWGSSTDTQYF
NA	TRBJ1-5	13	few	TRBV7-9	TGTGCCAGCTCCGGGGAGGGCAATCAGCCCCAGCATTTT	CASSGEGNQPQHF
NA	TRBJ2-7	12	NA	TRBV5-1	TGCGCCAGCAGCTTGGACCTCTACGAGCAGTACTTC	CASSLDLYEQYF
TRBD2	TRBJ2-7	18	NA	TRBV7-2	TGTGCCAGCAGCCCTGGACTAGCGGGGGCCGTTTTCTCCTACGAGCAGTACTTC	CASSPGLAGAVFSYEQYF
NA	TRBJ2-1	15	NA	TRBV4-2	TGTGCCAGCAGCCAAGAAGGGGACAACTACAATGAGCAGTTCTTC	CASSQEGDNYNEQFF
NA	TRBJ2-7	13	NA	TRBV11-1	TGTGCCAGCAGCTCAGACCGGGACTACGAGCAGTACTTC	CASSSDRDYEQYF
NA	TRBJ2-1	13	NA	TRBV11-2	TGTGCCAGCAGCTTAGGTGGGGGCAGTGAGCAGTTCTTC	CASSLGGGSEQFF
TRBD2	TRBJ2-1	16	NA	TRBV9	TGTGCCAGCAGCTCCCAGGCTAGCGGGGGGGCTTATGAGCAGTTCTTC	CASSSQASGGAYEQFF
NA	TRBJ2-5	11	NA	TRBV7-2	TGTGCCAGCAGCTCGAAAGAGACCCAGTACTTC	CASSSKETQYF
TRBD1	TRBJ2-3	14	NA	TRBV19	TGTGCCAGCCGGGACAGGGGTCCTTCAGATACGCAGTATTTT	CASRDRGPSDTQYF
NA	TRBJ1-1	13	NA	TRBV2	TGTGCCAGCAGTGCCCTAGAGAGGCGGCAAGCTTTCTTT	CASSALERRQAFF
TRBD1	TRBJ1-2	15	NA	TRBV4-3	TGCGCCAGCAGCCAAGGGTCTTCAGGGGGCAACGGCTACACCTTC	CASSQGSSGGNGYTF
NA	TRBJ1-5	17	NA	TRBV7-4	TGTGCCAGCAGCTTAGAGGCCAGCTTCTTTAGCAATCAGCCCCAGCATTTT	CASSLEASFFSNQPQHF
NA	TRBJ1-2	14	NA	TRBV30	TGTGCCTGGAGTCCCGACCTCTGGGGCTATGGCTACACCTTC	CAWSPDLWGYGYTF
TRBD1	TRBJ1-5	13	NA	TRBV29-1	TGCAGCGTAGAGGGGGCGCAGGGTCAGCCCCAGCATTTT	CSVEGAQGQPQHF
NA	TRBJ1-5	14	few	TRBV7-9	TGTGCCAGCAGCTTAGCATCAAAAGGTCAGCCCCAGCATTTT	CASSLASKGQPQHF
NA	TRBJ1-6	16	NA	TRBV29-1	TGCAGCGGTGAGCTGGATATAACACCCCGGAATTCACCCCTCCACTTT	CSGELDITPRNSPLHF
TRBD1	TRBJ1-4	14	NA	TRBV5-1	TGCGCCAGCAGCACAGGGGGCGTCGGGGAAAAACTGTTTTTT	CASSTGGVGEKLFF
TRBD1	TRBJ1-1	14	few	TRBV19	TGTGCCAGTAGTATGACAGGGGGGAACACTGAAGCTTTCTTT	CASSMTGGNTEAFF
NA	TRBJ1-1	14	few	TRBV19	TGTGCCGCGGGAGATGGCAGAATGAACACTGAAGCTTTCTTT	CAAGDGRMNTEAFF
NA	TRBJ1-4	14	few	TRBV10-3	TGTGCCATCAGTGAAGGCAGGGTCGGTGAAAAACTGTTTTTT	CAISEGRVGEKLFF
TRBD1	TRBJ2-7	14	few	TRBV29-1	TGCAGCGTTGAATTCACGGACAGGGGGCGCGAGCAGTACTTC	CSVEFTDRGREQYF
NA	TRBJ1-5	14	few	TRBV6-5	TGTGCCAGCGGGAACCCGATTAGCAATCAGCCCCAGCATTTT	CASGNPISNQPQHF
NA	TRBJ2-7	13	NA	TRBV30	TGTGCCTGGAGTGTAACAGGAATCTACGAGCAGTACTTC	CAWSVTGIYEQYF
NA	TRBJ1-2	10	NA	TRBV30	TGTGCCTGGAGCGCCGTTGGCTACACCTTC	CAWSAVGYTF
NA	TRBJ2-3	14	NA	TRBV7-2	TGTGCCAGCAGTCCCGACGCTAGCACAGATACGCAGTATTTT	CASSPDASTDTQYF
TRBD2	TRBJ2-3	15	once	TRBV27	TGTGCCAGCAGCGATAGCGGGGCTACCACAGATACGCAGTATTTT	CASSDSGATTDTQYF
NA	TRBJ2-1	14	NA	TRBV5-1	TGCGCCAGCAGCTTGTTACAGGGATACAATGAGCAGTTCTTC	CASSLLQGYNEQFF
TRBD2	TRBJ2-2	15	few	TRBV11-3	TGTGCCAGCAGCACCCAGAGCGGGGAGGCCGGGGAGCTGTTTTTT	CASSTQSGEAGELFF
NA	TRBJ2-3	14	once	TRBV5-1	TGCGCCAGCAGCTTGGAAAGGGAAACAGATACGCAGTATTTT	CASSLERETDTQYF
NA	TRBJ2-5	13	NA	TRBV5-1	TGCGCCAGCAGCTCGAGGGCTATGGAGACCCAGTACTTC	CASSSRAMETQYF
NA	TRBJ1-1	13	few	TRBV29-1	TGCAGCGTTTTAGCTCAGGCGAACACTGAAGCTTTCTTT	CSVLAQANTEAFF
TRBD1	TRBJ2-6	19	NA	TRBV7-6	TGTGCCAGCAGCCCTGGACAGGGGCAAGCAAACTCTGGGGCCAACGTCCTGACTTTC	CASSPGQGQANSGANVLTF
TRBD1	TRBJ1-1	15	once	TRBV30	TGTGCCTGGAGTGCCGGAAGGACAGGGGTCACTGAAGCTTTCTTT	CAWSAGRTGVTEAFF
NA	TRBJ2-7	16	NA	TRBV7-2	TGTGCCAGCAGCTCAACGGGGACTGTCCAGACCTACGAGCAGTACTTC	CASSSTGTVQTYEQYF
TRBD2	TRBJ2-7	13	NA	TRBV18	TGTGCCAGCTCAGGGGACTACCGCTACGAGCAGTACTTC	CASSGDYRYEQYF
TRBD1	TRBJ1-2	13	NA	TRBV7-2	TGTGCCAGCAGCTTTGGACAGGGCTATGGCTACACCTTC	CASSFGQGYGYTF
TRBD1	TRBJ2-7	17	NA	TRBV25-1	TGTGCCAGCAGTGAAGTTGGGACAGGGGGCAACCTACGTGGGCAGTACTTC	CASSEVGTGGNLRGQYF
NA	TRBJ2-6	14	NA	TRBV29-1	TGCAGCGTTGAAATGGGTACTGGGGCCAACGTCCTGACTTTC	CSVEMGTGANVLTF
NA	TRBJ1-5	13	NA	TRBV6-5	TGTGCCAGCAGCAGTGCGGTTTATCAGCCCCAGCATTTT	CASSSAVYQPQHF
NA	TRBJ2-2	13	NA	TRBV4-1	TGCGCCAGCAGCCAAGATCTTATCTTCGAGCTGTTTTTT	CASSQDLIFELFF
NA	TRBJ1-6	14	NA	TRBV5-5	TGTGCCAGCAGCTTGGGGACATATAATTCACCCCTCCACTTT	CASSLGTYNSPLHF
TRBD1	TRBJ1-1	16	NA	TRBV4-3	TGCGCCAGCAGCCAAGAGTACGACAGGGGGGCGACTGAAGCTTTCTTT	CASSQEYDRGATEAFF
TRBD2	TRBJ2-2	17	NA	TRBV7-2	TGTGCCAGCAGCTCGGGAGGGGGGCCCGCGAACACCGGGGAGCTGTTTTTT	CASSSGGGPANTGELFF